Each of the 20 T cell receptor beta chains below was sequenced from the same sample in a study of Ad26.COV2.S vaccination and SARS-CoV-2 variants. Using immunoSEQ multiplex PCR, the repertoire was profiled, and TCRdb retains in-frame clones only, with some absent. This table has about 350,000 clones, 86% appearing once. Treatment meaning: 19 received Ad26.COV2.S at low or high dose, single or two shots; about 5 received placebo; per-sample allocation not given. Specimen acquisition occurred on day 63 following the initial vaccine or placebo injection. This specimen was peripheral blood, taken in a trial of Ad26.COV2.S vaccine versus placebo. All receptors derive from a person aged 18-65 years who received the Ad26.COV2.S COVID-19 vaccine or a placebo.

This chain connects TRBV5-6 to TRBJ1-3; unclear D gene. This CDR3 has 12 residues. Germline-derived CDR1 and CDR2 are SGHDT and YYEEEE. Trimming stripped 2 bases from V and 4 bases from J, with 4 bases between. The CDR3 loop is CASSFGGNTIYF. The CDR3 DNA reads as TGTGCCAGCAGCTTCGGGGGAAACACCATATATTTT.

This clone has more than one count but fewer than ten. J is TRBJ1-5 and V is TRBV21-1. TRBV21-1 is termed a pseudogene. There are 11 residues in the CDR3. The CDR3 is CASSGLQPQHF. The DNA for the CDR3 is TGTGCCAGCAGCGGTTTACAGCCCCAGCATTTT.

This clone was seen only a few times. The chain carries TRBV4-1 and TRBJ1-6; 8 bases fit TRBD1. Trimming took 3 bases from V and 7 from J; bases not matched to a gene: 8. Germline V gene data show CDR1 as MGHRA and CDR2 as YSYEKL. This CDR3 comprises 16 residues. For the CDR3, the DNA is TGCGCCAGCAGCCATAGACAGGGGTCGGGAAATTCACCCCTCCACTTT. Its protein is CASSHRQGSGNSPLHF.

This chain connects TRBV10-2 to TRBJ2-7; D is undetermined. Trimming pared 5 bases from V and 11 bases from J, leaving 16 bases between. Germline V lookup: CDR1 WSHSY, CDR2 SAAADI. CDR3 length: 12 amino acids. The CDR3 is CASSLIKADKYF. The CDR3 DNA reads TGCGCCAGCAGTCTGATCAAGGCGGATAAGTACTTC.

This clone appeared a single time. The chain joins TRBV24-1 to TRBJ2-5, with 9 bases lining up with TRBD1. The trim removed 4 bases at V and 5 bases at J, leaving 10 bases unmatched. The CDR3 spans 16 residues. CDR1 and CDR2 (germline): KGHDR, SFDVKD. The CDR3 loop reads CATSDTGQGGGETQYF. In DNA form, the CDR3 reads TGTGCCACCAGTGACACGGGACAGGGTGGCGGGGAGACCCAGTACTTC.

CDR3 bases: TGTGCCAGCAGCGTAGTGGTCCCCCCGGATATTCAGTACTTC. This sequence encodes CASSVVVPPDIQYF. The rearrangement joins TRBV9 to TRBJ2-4; D is uncertain. The germline V and J ends were trimmed by 0 bases and 10 bases, with 14 bases remaining between them. CDR1 SGDLS and CDR2 YYNGEE come from the germline V gene. CDR3 length: 14 residues.

V and J are TRBV29-1 and TRBJ2-3; a possible D gene is TRBD1 (6 bases). Trimming left V 4 bases short and J 0 bases short, with 11 bases between. CDR3 length: 14 amino acids. Germline V gene sequence: CDR1 SQVTM, CDR2 ANQGSEA. CDR3 in DNA: TGCAGCGTTGGGTGGCAGGGGAGCACAGATACGCAGTATTTT. Translating it yields CSVGWQGSTDTQYF.

The chain recombines TRBV5-1 with TRBJ2-7; D is uncertain. V dropped 6 bases and J dropped 1 base, with 14 bases sitting between them. The CDR3 covers 14 residues. Germline-derived CDR1 and CDR2 are SGHRS and YFSETQ. CDR3: CASNPDPSSYEQYF. As DNA, the CDR3 is TGCGCCAGCAACCCGGACCCAAGTTCCTACGAGCAGTACTTC.

This chain joins TRBV28 and TRBJ1-1, with TRBD1 as a possible D gene (5 bases). V was shortened by 6 bases and J by 0 bases, with 20 bases between the two germline ends. The CDR3 contains 17 residues. CDR1 MDHEN and CDR2 SYDVKM come from the germline V gene. CDR3 in amino acids: CASSPDWGSEMNTEAFF. In DNA, the CDR3 is TGTGCCAGCAGCCCGGACTGGGGGAGTGAAATGAACACTGAAGCTTTCTTT.

This clone has only a few counts. This chain uses TRBV6-1 with TRBJ1-2; tentatively, D is TRBD1 (5 bases). CDR1 and CDR2 (germline): MNHNS, SASEGT. This CDR3 contains 13 residues. V was clipped by 1 base and J by 5 bases, with 8 bases between them. In nucleotides, the CDR3 is TGTGCCAGCAGTGAAGTAGGGGAGTATGGCTACACCTTC. Translated, it gives CASSEVGEYGYTF.

V is TRBV11-2 and J is TRBJ2-3; no clear D gene. Germline lookup yields CDR1 SGHAT and CDR2 FQNNGV. The length of the CDR3 is 16 residues. Deletions cut 5 bases from V and 6 bases from J, with 21 bases between. The CDR3 DNA is TGTGCCAGCAGCGACAACGCGCTATCGGCCGGCGATACGCAGTATTTT. Translating gives CASSDNALSAGDTQYF.

This CDR3 is CASSYSENTGELFF. The CDR3 DNA follows: TGTGCCAGCAGTTACTCAGAAAACACCGGGGAGCTGTTTTTT. This sequence joins TRBV6-6 and TRBJ2-2; D not certain. The germline CDR1 and CDR2 sequences are MNHNY and SVGAGI (reference sequence). Trimming stripped 0 bases from V and 2 bases from J, with 4 bases between. The CDR3 length is 14 residues.

This chain uses TRBV6-5 with TRBJ2-7, with D uncertain. CDR3 length: 15 residues. The germline CDR1 and CDR2 sequences are MNHEY and SVGAGI. Trimming pared 6 bases from V and 0 bases from J, leaving 15 bases between. CDR3 DNA sequence: TGTGCCAGCAGGTCCCTGGCGGATAGCTCCTACGAGCAGTACTTC. This sequence encodes CASRSLADSSYEQYF.

The genes are TRBV5-1 and TRBJ2-3; 10 bases align to TRBD2. Germline CDR1 and CDR2: SGHRS and YFSETQ. This CDR3 has 15 amino acids. V lost 0 bases and J lost 4; bases outside the gene matches: 2. The DNA of the CDR3 is TGCGCCAGCAGCTTGGCTAGCGGGAGATCAGATACGCAGTATTTT. Protein product: CASSLASGRSDTQYF.

The rearrangement uses TRBV5-1 and TRBJ2-7, with unresolved D. There are 14 residues in the CDR3. Per the germline V gene, CDR1 is SGHRS and CDR2 is YFSETQ. With 0 bases removed from V and 2 bases from J, the gap between germline ends came to 9 bases. The CDR3 is CASSLVAGTYEQYF. CDR3 nucleotides: TGCGCCAGCAGCTTGGTGGCAGGAACCTACGAGCAGTACTTC.

This clone was detected once. The V and J genes are TRBV14 and TRBJ2-2; weak D call: TRBD2 (5 bases). Per germline, CDR1 SGHDN and CDR2 FVKESK. Trimming removed 4 bases at V and 4 bases at J, with 13 bases between. CDR3 length equals 15 residues. CDR3 nucleotides: TGTGCCAGCAGCCCGACTACGTGGTCCACCGGGGAGCTGTTTTTT. Translated: CASSPTTWSTGELFF.

V usage is TRBV4-2 and J usage is TRBJ1-5; possible D gene TRBD1, 5 bases. The CDR3 sequence is 15 residues long. Germline V gene lookup returns CDR1 LGHNA and CDR2 YNFKEQ. The V end was cut by 0 bases, the J end by 5 bases, with 11 bases between. CDR3 protein: CASSQEPRGDQPQHF. The CDR3 nucleotides are TGTGCCAGCAGCCAAGAACCCCGGGGGGATCAGCCCCAGCATTTT.

This clone has only a few counts. The chain employs TRBV27 and TRBJ2-7; 9 bases align to TRBD2. Germline V lookup: CDR1 MNHEY, CDR2 SMNVEV (reference sequence). The CDR3 runs to 13 residues. The J segment lost 3 bases and the V segment lost 6 bases, leaving 3 bases of the junction unmatched. The CDR3 protein is CASRLREGYEQYF. DNA for the CDR3: TGTGCCAGCAGGCTGCGGGAGGGCTACGAGCAGTACTTC.

V gene TRBV4-1 combines with J gene TRBJ2-1; 9 bases line up with TRBD1. Trimming cost V 4 bases and J 2 bases; bases outside gene matches: 3. CDR3 length: 15 residues. From germline, CDR1 is MGHRA and CDR2 YSYEKL. The DNA for the CDR3 is TGCGCCAGCAGCCTCCGGACAGGGGCCTACAATGAGCAGTTCTTC. This gives the protein CASSLRTGAYNEQFF.

The V gene is TRBV6-6, the J gene TRBJ1-2, with 9 bases matching TRBD1. There are 15 residues in the CDR3. V was clipped by 5 bases and J by 5 bases; unmatched bases: 9. Germline V CDR1 and CDR2: MNHNY, SVGAGI (reference sequence). This CDR3 is CASSPPGQGGYGYTF. Here the CDR3 DNA reads TGTGCCAGCAGTCCCCCGGGACAGGGAGGGTATGGCTACACCTTC.